Shown below are 25 T cell receptor beta chains from a single sample sequenced in a study of blood T cell repertoires in COVID-19. The data were produced by immunoSEQ multiplex PCR, yet TCRdb's version contains in-frame clones alone and is incomplete. In the table there are 270,000 or so clones, roughly nine tenths of which are singletons. Specimen: peripheral blood. These receptors originate from a woman aged 25 to 45 with COVID-19, enrolled during active disease.

V and J are TRBV5-4 and TRBJ2-1; no reliable D call. The CDR3 is 11 amino acids. Germline V gene lookup returns CDR1 SGHNT and CDR2 YYREEE (reference sequence). V was clipped by 3 bases and J by 5 bases, with 3 bases between them. This chain's CDR3 is CASSSDNEQFF. The CDR3 nucleotides read TGTGCCAGCAGCTCAGACAATGAGCAGTTCTTC.

The chain links TRBV6-5 to TRBJ1-5; D is uncertain. The CDR3 has 13 amino acids. V gave up 6 bases and J gave up 5 bases, with 11 bases separating them. Germline V gene lookup returns CDR1 MNHEY and CDR2 SVGAGI. The CDR3 region is CASRAGYYQPQHF. The CDR3 bases are TGTGCCAGCAGAGCGGGGTACTATCAGCCCCAGCATTTT.

CDR3 DNA: TGTGCCAGCAGCCGCGACAGGGGGGTCAACAATGAGCAGTTCTTC. Its translation is CASSRDRGVNNEQFF. This chain links TRBV11-3 with TRBJ2-1; 9 nucleotides match TRBD1. The trim removed 5 bases at V and 5 bases at J, leaving 7 bases unmatched. Germline V lookup: CDR1 SGHNT, CDR2 YENEEA. This CDR3 has 15 residues.

The genes are TRBV28 and TRBJ2-3; 8 bases are shared with TRBD1. The CDR3 has 16 residues. J lost 4 bases, V lost 6 bases, and 12 bases had no gene match. Germline CDR1 reads MDHEN; CDR2 reads SYDVKM. The CDR3 region is CASSNTWTGRADTQYF. In nucleotides, the CDR3 is TGTGCCAGCAGCAATACCTGGACAGGGCGCGCAGATACGCAGTATTTT.

The genes are TRBV19 and TRBJ2-7; 8 bases match TRBD2. Germline-derived CDR1 and CDR2 are LNHDA and SQIVND (reference sequence). The CDR3 sequence is 14 residues long. Trimming at V came to 2 bases and at J to 5 bases, leaving 5 bases not matched to a gene. CDR3 sequence (DNA): TGTGCCAGTAGTATACGGGGGGGCCGGAACGAGCAGTACTTC. Its protein is CASSIRGGRNEQYF.

J is TRBJ2-5 and V is TRBV10-3; TRBD1 aligns across 9 bases. The CDR3 extends over 15 amino acids. The J segment lost 0 bases and the V segment lost 3 bases, leaving 2 bases of the junction unmatched. CDR1 and CDR2 from the germline V gene are ENHRY and SYGVKD. The CDR3 protein is CAISEGTGYQETQYF. The DNA for the CDR3 is TGTGCCATCAGTGAAGGGACAGGGTACCAAGAGACCCAGTACTTC.

The chain joins TRBV6-5 to TRBJ2-7, with 9 bases identical to TRBD1. This CDR3 has 15 residues. V was clipped by 6 bases and J by 0 bases; unmatched bases: 6. The germline CDR1 and CDR2 sequences are MNHEY and SVGAGI. The DNA for the CDR3 is TGTGCCAGCAGGGACCCGGGACAGGGCTCCTACGAGCAGTACTTC. Its protein product is CASRDPGQGSYEQYF.

The CDR3 spells CASSQIARGLETQYF. The CDR3 DNA sequence: TGTGCCAGCAGCCAAATCGCGAGGGGGCTAGAGACCCAGTACTTC. The rearrangement uses TRBV3-1 (or the pseudogene TRBV3-2) and TRBJ2-5, with 7 bases lining up with TRBD1. The CDR3 is 15 residues long. The V segment lost 2 bases and the J segment 4 bases; nucleotides outside the gene matches: 7. Germline values: CDR1 LGHDT, CDR2 YNNKEL (reference sequence).

The gene calls are TRBV5-1 and TRBJ1-2; 7 nucleotides line up with TRBD1. This CDR3 has 14 residues. V lost 0 bases and J lost 4; bases outside the gene matches: 3. CDR1 and CDR2 from the germline V gene are SGHRS and YFSETQ. CDR3: CASSLGQGVYGYTF. CDR3 DNA sequence: TGCGCCAGCAGCTTGGGGCAGGGGGTCTATGGCTACACCTTC.

The chain has TRBV7-9 and TRBJ2-2, with 11 bases identical to TRBD2. Unmatched junction bases numbered 6, after V lost 8 bases and J lost 4 bases. From germline, CDR1 is SEHNR and CDR2 FQNEAQ (reference sequence). The CDR3 has 15 residues. CDR3 region: CASLAGGPFTGELFF. CDR3 DNA sequence: TGTGCCAGCTTAGCGGGGGGGCCATTCACCGGGGAGCTGTTTTTT.

The chain has TRBV11-2 and TRBJ2-5, with 8 nucleotides matching TRBD2. CDR3 length: 14 residues. Per germline, CDR1 SGHAT and CDR2 FQNNGV. The V segment lost 4 bases and the J segment 1 base; nucleotides outside the gene matches: 2. The CDR3 region is CASSSGLAQETQYF. In DNA form, the CDR3 reads TGTGCCAGCAGCTCAGGACTAGCCCAAGAGACCCAGTACTTC.

The rearrangement joins TRBV6-5 to TRBJ1-5; D might be TRBD1 (5 bases). The CDR3 length is 15 residues. V lost 10 bases, J lost 1 base, and 17 bases lay in between. Germline assignment: CDR1 MNHEY and CDR2 SVGAGI. The CDR3 DNA follows: TGTGCCACCTCGTCGGGGGTTGCGAGCAATCAGCCCCAGCATTTT. This codes for CATSSGVASNQPQHF.

The chain links TRBV7-2 to TRBJ2-4; D gene uncertain. CDR1 is SGHTA and CDR2 is FQGNSA in the germline V gene. V was shortened by 3 bases and J by 0 bases, with 6 bases between the two germline ends. The CDR3 loop spans 14 amino acids. The CDR3 reads CASSLTLAKNIQYF. Here the CDR3 DNA reads TGTGCCAGCAGCTTGACTTTAGCCAAAAACATTCAGTACTTC.

The J gene is TRBJ2-2, the V gene TRBV4-2, with TRBD2 matching 15 bases. V lost 7 bases and J lost 8; bases outside the gene matches: 8. The CDR3 is 16 amino acids. The germline V gene has CDR1 LGHNA and CDR2 YNFKEQ. CDR3: CASNGLAGGPDGELFF. CDR3 in DNA: TGTGCCAGCAACGGACTAGCGGGGGGGCCTGATGGGGAGCTGTTTTTT.

J is TRBJ1-5 and V is TRBV19; D is ambiguous. Germline-derived CDR1 and CDR2 are LNHDA and SQIVND (reference sequence). Trimming pared 5 bases from V and 4 bases from J, leaving 9 bases between. The length of the CDR3 is 13 residues. The CDR3 protein is CASSAAGNQPQHF. The CDR3 DNA is TGTGCCAGTAGTGCGGCGGGGAATCAGCCCCAGCATTTT.

The chain is built from TRBV2 and TRBJ2-5; D is perhaps TRBD1 (6 bases). Trimming cost V 6 bases and J 7 bases, with 15 bases left between them. Germline V gives CDR1 SNHLY, CDR2 FYNNEI. The CDR3 is 13 residues long. CDR3 coding DNA: TGTGCCAGCAGAAGCAGGGGTTTGGGGACCCAGTACTTC. Its protein is CASRSRGLGTQYF.

The chain couples TRBV5-1 to TRBJ1-3; D is possibly TRBD1 (5 bases). Germline V gene sequence: CDR1 SGHRS, CDR2 YFSETQ. The CDR3 extends over 17 amino acids. Trimming left V 0 bases short and J 2 bases short, with 15 bases between. Here the CDR3 reads CASSLVAGGGAGNTIYF. The CDR3 bases are TGCGCCAGCAGCTTGGTTGCTGGGGGAGGCGCTGGAAACACCATATATTTT.

The chain is built from TRBV2 and TRBJ2-6; D is undetermined. Trimming stripped 0 bases from V and 0 bases from J, with 9 bases between. This CDR3 is built from 17 residues. Germline CDR1 is SNHLY and CDR2 is FYNNEI. CDR3 region: CASSEAHMSSGANVLTF. The CDR3 DNA reads as TGTGCCAGCAGTGAAGCGCATATGAGCTCTGGGGCCAACGTCCTGACTTTC.

This clone was recorded once. The chain uses TRBV7-7 and TRBJ2-5; D not resolved. The CDR3 is 15 amino acids. V lost 1 base, J lost 5 bases, and 14 bases lay in between. The germline V gene has CDR1 SSHAT and CDR2 FNYEAQ (reference sequence). CDR3 nucleotide sequence: TGTGCCAGCAGCTTAGTGATTGGTGGCTTGGAGACCCAGTACTTC. Its protein is CASSLVIGGLETQYF.

V gene TRBV6-5 combines with J gene TRBJ1-1, with a weak D call TRBD1 (6 bases). V lost 2 bases, J lost 5 bases, and 12 bases lay in between. This CDR3 spans 14 amino acids. Germline CDR1 and CDR2: MNHEY and SVGAGI. CDR3 loop: CASSYTSGVTEAFF. For the CDR3, the DNA is TGTGCCAGCAGTTACACCTCAGGGGTGACTGAAGCTTTCTTT.

V gene TRBV6-2 or TRBV6-3 combines with J gene TRBJ2-1, with a weak D call TRBD2 (6 bases). The V end was cut by 4 bases, the J end by 3 bases, with 16 bases between. CDR1 is MNHEY and CDR2 is SVGEGT in the germline V gene. This CDR3 comprises 16 residues. This CDR3 reads CASSSPGGSGYNEQFF. CDR3 in DNA: TGTGCCAGCAGTTCCCCTGGGGGGAGCGGCTACAATGAGCAGTTCTTC.

This clone was seen just once. The gene calls are TRBV3-1 (or the pseudogene TRBV3-2) and TRBJ2-7; maybe TRBD1 (6 bases). Germline CDR1 and CDR2: LGHDT and YNNKEL (reference sequence). The CDR3 runs to 14 residues. V lost 1 base and J lost 4, with 11 bases in between. The CDR3 region has the DNA TGTGCCAGCAGCCAAGGTATCAGGGGATACGAGCAGTACTTC. Encoded protein: CASSQGIRGYEQYF.

The rearrangement uses TRBV4-2 and TRBJ2-7; tentatively, D is TRBD1 (6 bases). CDR1 and CDR2 from the germline V gene are LGHNA and YNFKEQ. V was pared by 0 bases and J by 5 bases, with 14 bases between. The CDR3 loop spans 15 amino acids. The CDR3 sequence: CASSQETGLFHEQYF. CDR3 nucleotide sequence: TGTGCCAGCAGCCAAGAAACAGGGTTGTTCCACGAGCAGTACTTC.

The V gene is TRBV7-2, the J gene TRBJ2-1, with D tentatively TRBD2 (5 bases). Between the trimmed V and J ends, which lost 1 base and 5 bases, there was a span of 6 bases. The CDR3 is made up of 13 amino acids. The germline V gene has CDR1 SGHTA and CDR2 FQGNSA. The CDR3 nucleotides are TGTGCCAGCAGCTTAGAGAGGGACAATGAGCAGTTCTTC. It translates to CASSLERDNEQFF.

The V gene is TRBV5-1, the J gene TRBJ2-7; D ambiguous. Germline V gene sequence: CDR1 SGHRS, CDR2 YFSETQ. The CDR3 sequence is 13 residues long. Trimming removed 3 bases from V and 4 bases from J, with 11 bases in between. The CDR3 coding sequence is TGCGCCAGCAGCTCCGGGTCGCCTTACGAGCAGTACTTC. This sequence encodes CASSSGSPYEQYF.